The rows below give T cell receptor beta chains drawn from one sample of a study of early T cells in non-severe SARS-CoV-2 infection. TCRdb ran MiXCR on the 5' RACE reads and lists one entry per CDR3 protein. The repertoire includes about 22,000 distinct CDR3 sequences, 4% to 5% of them detected once, and approximately 15% sits in the top ten. Sequenced: whole blood. These receptors originate from an adult who was a healthcare worker with PCR-confirmed SARS-CoV-2 infection or an uninfected control (not recorded which). The CDR3 runs from the conserved cysteine through the conserved F or W. The D gene is left open where the match is weak. Rows give clone size only sometimes, using once, few, many, or a class for an expanded clone.

V gene	D gene	clone size	J gene	CDR3 protein	CDR3 DNA
TRBV7-6	.	many	TRBJ2-3	CASSPTWGSTDTQYF	TGTGCCAGCAGCCCGACTTGGGGAAGCACAGATACGCAGTATTTT
TRBV3-1	.	many	TRBJ2-7	CASSQSVEQYF	TGTGCCAGCAGCCAGTCCGTCGAGCAGTACTTC
TRBV7-2	TRBD1	few	TRBJ1-3	CASSLFRTGATGNTIYF	TGTGCCAGCAGCTTATTCCGGACAGGGGCGACTGGAAACACCATATATTTT
TRBV29-1	.	.	TRBJ1-1	CSVDEGPRAFF	TGCAGCGTCGACGAAGGGCCGAGAGCTTTCTTT
TRBV11-2	.	few	TRBJ2-3	CASSLEGQGYPDTQYF	TGTGCCAGCAGCTTAGAGGGTCAGGGTTACCCAGATACGCAGTATTTT
TRBV7-2	.	few	TRBJ2-1	CASSLEASFSLNEQFF	TGTGCCAGCAGCTTAGAGGCCAGTTTCTCCCTTAATGAGCAGTTCTTC
TRBV12-3/TRBV12-4	TRBD1	many	TRBJ2-4	CASSMGQGPHSYF	TGTGCCAGCAGCATGGGACAGGGGCCTCATTCGTACTTC
TRBV4-3	TRBD1	many	TRBJ2-3	CASSQDRRQGAATDTQYF	TGCGCCAGCAGCCAAGATCGGCGTCAGGGGGCAGCCACAGATACGCAGTATTTT
TRBV7-3	.	.	TRBJ1-5	CASSWGSNQPQHF	TGTGCCAGCAGCTGGGGTAGCAATCAGCCCCAGCATTTT
TRBV18	.	many	TRBJ1-1	CASSPKSGAFF	TGTGCCAGCTCCCCGAAATCAGGAGCTTTCTTT
TRBV11-1	TRBD2	many	TRBJ2-2	CASSSGLAGTSNTGELFF	TGTGCCAGCAGCTCGGGACTAGCGGGGACCTCGAACACCGGGGAGCTGTTTTTT
TRBV5-1	.	many	TRBJ2-5	CASTLEFQETQYF	TGCGCCAGCACCCTCGAATTCCAAGAGACCCAGTACTTC